What follows are 14 T cell receptor beta chains derived from one specimen sequenced in a study of blood T cell repertoires in COVID-19. The method was immunoSEQ multiplex PCR; TCRdb's version includes in-frame clones alone and lacks a portion of them. This table has 370,000 or so clones, approximately 77% appearing once. The sequenced sample consisted of peripheral blood. These TCRs come from a human donor with acute or convalescent COVID-19. The donor label of this sample is uncertain.

The chain recombines TRBV6-1 with TRBJ1-1; tentative D call: TRBD1 (5 bases). Germline CDR1 is MNHNS and CDR2 is SASEGT. The CDR3 contains 14 residues. V lost 2 bases to trimming and J lost 5 bases, with 12 bases between them. The CDR3 DNA reads TGTGCCAGCAGTGAACCAGGGTCTCTTACTGAAGCTTTCTTT. Its translation is CASSEPGSLTEAFF.

The CDR3 loop is CASSVDPGTTTYEQYF. CDR3 DNA sequence: TGTGCCAGCAGCGTAGATCCAGGGACTACCACCTACGAGCAGTACTTC. The V and J genes are TRBV9 and TRBJ2-7; the match to TRBD2 covers 7 bases. J lost 2 bases, V lost 0 bases, and 8 bases had no gene match. In germline, CDR1 is SGDLS, CDR2 YYNGEE. The CDR3 contains 16 residues. Full variable domain (remainder filled in from reference TRBV9 and TRBJ2-7): DSGVTQTPKHLITATGQRVTLRCSPRSGDLSVYWYQQSLDQGLQFLIQYYNGEERAKGNILERFSAQQFPDLHSELNLSSLELGDSALYFCASSVDPGTTTYEQYFGPGTRLTVT.

The chain recombines TRBV30 with TRBJ2-5; D possibly corresponds to TRBD1 (5 bases). The V end lost 0 bases, the J end lost 4 bases, and 9 bases lay between the germline ends. The CDR3 has 13 residues. Germline loops: CDR1 GTSNPN, CDR2 SVGIG (reference sequence). CDR3 sequence: CAWSVRRGETQYF. The CDR3 DNA reads TGTGCCTGGAGTGTACGTAGGGGAGAGACCCAGTACTTC. Together with reference TRBV30 and TRBJ2-5, the CDR3 gives the full variable domain: SQTIHQWPATLVQPVGSPLSLECTVEGTSNPNLYWYRQAAGRGLQLLFYSVGIGQISSEVPQNLSASRPQDRQFILSSKKLLLSDSGFYLCAWSVRRGETQYFGPGTRLLVL.

The rearrangement joins TRBV7-2 to TRBJ1-5; the match to TRBD1 covers 8 bases. V was clipped by 5 bases and J by 5 bases; unmatched bases: 8. The germline CDR1 and CDR2 sequences are SGHTA and FQGNSA. The CDR3 length is 15 residues. The CDR3 reads CASSIWTGRDQPQHF. In nucleotides, the CDR3 is TGTGCCAGCAGCATTTGGACAGGGAGAGATCAGCCCCAGCATTTT.

This clone was observed once. The V gene is TRBV19, the J gene TRBJ1-1, with 9 bases fitting TRBD1. The CDR3 is 16 amino acids. J was trimmed by 4 bases and V by 3 bases; bases with no gene match: 9. Germline V gene sequence: CDR1 LNHDA, CDR2 SQIVND (reference sequence). The CDR3 sequence: CASSIRGTGWGTEAFF. The CDR3 DNA reads as TGTGCCAGTAGTATCCGTGGGACAGGGTGGGGCACTGAAGCTTTCTTT.

This clone was picked up a small number of times. CDR3 protein: CASSQDMWQGGYTEAFF. DNA for the CDR3: TGTGCCAGCAGCCAAGATATGTGGCAGGGAGGTTACACTGAAGCTTTCTTT. The chain links TRBV3-1 (or the pseudogene TRBV3-2) to TRBJ1-1; D is perhaps TRBD1 (5 bases). The CDR3 has 17 amino acids. CDR1 is LGHDT and CDR2 is YNNKEL in the germline V gene (reference sequence). The germline V and J ends were trimmed by 0 bases and 3 bases, with 17 bases remaining between them.

The rearrangement uses TRBV7-8 and TRBJ2-1; 9 bases align to TRBD2. V lost 4 bases and J lost 6; bases outside the gene matches: 13. Germline-derived CDR1 and CDR2 are SGHVS and FQNEAQ. The CDR3 has 17 residues. As DNA, the CDR3 is TGTGCCAGCAGCTCACTTACCACCCGAGCGGGGGGCAATGAGCAGTTCTTC. The encoded protein is CASSSLTTRAGGNEQFF.

The chain carries TRBV4-1 and TRBJ2-2, with TRBD2 matching 10 bases. V lost 4 bases to trimming and J lost 4 bases; unmatched junction nucleotides: 12. Germline V gene sequence: CDR1 MGHRA, CDR2 YSYEKL. This CDR3 has 18 residues. CDR3 amino acids: CASSPQKSGRAATGELFF. The CDR3 nucleotides are TGCGCCAGCAGCCCCCAAAAAAGCGGGAGGGCCGCCACCGGGGAGCTGTTTTTT.

This rearrangement joins TRBV9 to TRBJ2-5, with a weak D call TRBD1 (6 bases). The CDR3 covers 16 residues. Germline CDR1 and CDR2: SGDLS and YYNGEE. The V end was cut by 1 base, the J end by 2 bases, with 15 bases between. CDR3 amino acids: CASSVRQGIRQETQYF. CDR3 nucleotides: TGTGCCAGCAGCGTACGGCAGGGGATCCGTCAAGAGACCCAGTACTTC.

The J gene is TRBJ2-2, the V gene TRBV18; D is uncertain. The CDR3 consists of 17 residues. Between the trimmed V and J ends, which lost 3 bases and 6 bases, there was a span of 20 bases. Looked up from germline, CDR1 is KGHSH and CDR2 is LQKENI. CDR3 amino acids: CASSPTLGQVRSGELFF. CDR3 nucleotides: TGTGCCAGCTCACCCACACTCGGCCAGGTCAGATCCGGGGAGCTGTTTTTT. Variable domain in full (rest from reference TRBV18 and TRBJ2-2): NAGVMQNPRHLVRRRGQEARLRCSPMKGHSHVYWYRQLPEEGLKFMVYLQKENIIDESGMPKERFSAEFPKEGPSILRIQQVVRGDSAAYFCASSPTLGQVRSGELFFGEGSRLTVL.

This clone was picked up a small number of times. The chain combines TRBV6-1 with TRBJ2-1; 9 bases are a match to TRBD1. CDR1 MNHNS and CDR2 SASEGT come from the germline V gene. This CDR3 contains 15 residues. V trimming: 3 bases; J trimming: 4 bases; junction bases outside the gene matches: 4. In DNA, the CDR3 is TGTGCCAGCAGTGATTTAGGGACAGGGTACAATGAGCAGTTCTTC. This sequence encodes CASSDLGTGYNEQFF.

The chain has TRBV11-2 and TRBJ2-7; 9 nucleotides line up with TRBD1. V lost 4 bases to trimming and J lost 3 bases; unmatched junction nucleotides: 1. The CDR3 consists of 13 residues. Germline assignment: CDR1 SGHAT and CDR2 FQNNGV. The CDR3 region has the DNA TGTGCCAGCAGCTGGACAGGGGACTACGAGCAGTACTTC. Protein sequence: CASSWTGDYEQYF.

The rearrangement uses TRBV18 and TRBJ1-1; a weak D match, TRBD1 (5 bases). This CDR3 has 13 residues. V was cut by 6 bases and J by 7 bases, with 15 bases left in between. Germline-derived CDR1 and CDR2 are KGHSH and LQKENI. CDR3 DNA sequence: TGTGCCAGCTCCGGAGGGGTTGGGGTTGAAGCTTTCTTT. The encoded protein is CASSGGVGVEAFF.

This clone was seen a single time. V usage is TRBV5-1 and J usage is TRBJ2-1; possible D gene TRBD2, 5 bases. CDR1 and CDR2 (germline): SGHRS, YFSETQ. This CDR3 region has 15 residues. The V end lost 1 base, the J end lost 5 bases, and 13 bases lay between the germline ends. The CDR3 coding sequence is TGCGCCAGCAGCTTGCTTGAGGGCCCGGACAATGAGCAGTTCTTC. Protein: CASSLLEGPDNEQFF.